These 11 T cell receptor beta chains originate from one sample sequenced in a study of blood T cells in healthy people across ages. Next came a second PCR, run for about 6 to 12 cycles, which used a sample-barcoded 5' primer along with a J-beta primer mix. TCRdb reanalysed the 5' RACE reads using MiXCR and keeps one entry per CDR3 protein. The sample holds roughly 550,000 distinct CDR3 sequences, approximately 25% seen once. The sample was also linked to a second study, of T cells of mothers and their children.

Sequencing was carried out using blood. Receptors were obtained from a boy aged 5-17 years in good health.

This clonotype was picked up a small number of times. The chain carries TRBV28 and TRBJ2-5, with 7 bases identical to TRBD2. V was pared by 6 bases and J by 9 bases, with 16 bases of the junction left unmatched. This CDR3 comprises 15 residues. CDR1 and CDR2 (germline): MDHEN, SYDVKM. As DNA, the CDR3 is TGTGCCAGCAGCACACTAGCGCGAGGGGTCGGGGCCCAGTACTTC. This sequence encodes CASSTLARGVGAQYF. Combining the CDR3 with reference TRBV28 and TRBJ2-5 gives the whole variable domain DVKVTQSSRYLVKRTGEKVFLECVQDMDHENMFWYRQDPGLGLRLIYFSYDVKMKEKGDIPEGYSVSREKKERFSLILESASTNQTSMYLCASSTLARGVGAQYFGPGTRLLVL.

This clonotype is judged large. The rearrangement uses TRBV4-1 and TRBJ2-7; the D call may be TRBD1 or TRBD2 (5 bases each). CDR3 length equals 14 residues. V dropped 4 bases and J dropped 0 bases, with 10 bases sitting between them. CDR1 MGHRA and CDR2 YSYEKL come from the germline V gene. The CDR3 reads CASSPRDGSYEQYF. As DNA, the CDR3 is TGCGCCAGCAGCCCTCGGGACGGCTCCTACGAGCAGTACTTC.

This clonotype was observed at least ten times. The V call is TRBV4-2, the J call TRBJ2-1; D is undetermined. The ends were cut back, 1 base at V and 6 bases at J, with 7 bases in the middle. CDR1 and CDR2 from the germline V gene are LGHNA and YNFKEQ. The CDR3 has 13 residues. CDR3 sequence reads: CASSQAVGNEQFF. CDR3 nucleotide sequence: TGTGCCAGCAGCCAAGCTGTGGGCAATGAGCAGTTCTTC.

Only a few counts were recorded for this clonotype. The chain is built from TRBV28 and TRBJ2-1; D not resolved. This CDR3 region has 15 residues. Trimming cost V 4 bases and J 9 bases, with 19 bases left between them. The V gene's germline CDR1 is MDHEN and CDR2 SYDVKM. The CDR3 region is CASSSAGKGKGEQFF. CDR3 sequence (DNA): TGTGCCAGCAGTTCCGCCGGAAAGGGTAAGGGTGAGCAGTTCTTC.

The gene calls are TRBV6-6 and TRBJ2-1; D possibly uses TRBD1 or TRBD2 (5 bases each). Trimming removed 1 base at V and 9 bases at J, with 19 bases between. Per the germline V gene, CDR1 is MNHNY and CDR2 is SVGAGI (reference sequence). The CDR3 sequence is 16 residues long. In DNA, the CDR3 is TGTGCCAGCAGTTACTTGGGGGAGTTTAGCCTAGGTGAGCAGTTCTTC. Its translation is CASSYLGEFSLGEQFF.

The table lists this clonotype with a few counts. The gene calls are TRBV7-6 and TRBJ2-5; D possibly corresponds to TRBD2 (6 bases). The DNA end is a closer match to TRBJ2-1, so the J assignment may be wrong. The CDR3 has 14 residues. Germline loops: CDR1 SGHVS, CDR2 FNYEAQ. The CDR3 spells CASSRLGPTNEQFF. CDR3 in DNA: TGTGCCAGCAGCCGACTAGGACCGACCAATGAGCAGTTCTTC.

The sample holds a few counts of this clonotype. V gene TRBV12-3 or TRBV12-4 combines with J gene TRBJ1-1; 11 bases map to TRBD1. V trimming: 4 bases; J trimming: 3 bases; junction bases outside the gene matches: 7. The CDR3 has 16 amino acids. CDR3 protein: CASSSGQGAMDTEAFF. The CDR3, as DNA: TGTGCCAGCAGTTCCGGACAGGGGGCAATGGACACTGAAGCTTTCTTT.

V and J are TRBV25-1 and TRBJ2-2, with D uncertain. Trimming cost V 3 bases and J 9 bases, with 14 bases left between them. The length of the CDR3 is 14 residues. The germline V gene encodes CDR1 MGHDK and CDR2 SYGVNS. The CDR3 loop reads CASSDDSYRRELFF. The CDR3 DNA reads TGTGCCAGCAGTGACGATAGCTATCGGCGGGAGCTGTTTTTT. Full variable domain (missing parts from reference TRBV25-1 and TRBJ2-2): EADIYQTPRYLVIGTGKKITLECSQTMGHDKMYWYQQDPGMELHLIHYSYGVNSTEKGDLSSESTVSRIRTEHFPLTLESARPSHTSQYLCASSDDSYRRELFFGEGSRLTVL.

There are a few counts of this clonotype. V usage is TRBV27 and J usage is TRBJ2-5; 7 nucleotides match TRBD2. Losses at the gene ends were 6 bases for V and 7 bases for J; bases not matched to a gene: 5. The germline V gene has CDR1 MNHEY and CDR2 SMNVEV (reference sequence). The CDR3 sequence is 12 residues long. The CDR3 DNA follows: TGTGCCAGCAGCGGGAGGAATGGGACCCAGTACTTC. It is translated as CASSGRNGTQYF.

This clonotype occurred a few times. The chain has TRBV10-3 and TRBJ2-3; TRBD1 agrees at 7 bases. In germline, CDR1 is ENHRY, CDR2 SYGVKD. J gave up 6 bases and V 11 bases, and 17 bases lay outside the gene matches. This CDR3 is 15 amino acids long. The CDR3 DNA reads TGTGCCGTCTCGGGACAGAGCCCCGAAGCGGATACGCAGTATTTT. This codes for CAVSGQSPEADTQYF.

This rearrangement joins TRBV11-2 to TRBJ1-4; D is undetermined. Between the trimmed V and J ends, which lost 1 base and 13 bases, there was a span of 16 bases. Germline lookup yields CDR1 SGHAT and CDR2 FQNNGV. The CDR3 extends over 14 amino acids. CDR3 nucleotide sequence: TGTGCCAGCAGCTTAGTTGTTGGCACGCTAGGACTGTTTTTT. Encoded protein: CASSLVVGTLGLFF.